These T cell receptor beta chains were read from a single sample in a study of cytomegalovirus exposure and HLA in healthy donors. Assay: immunoSEQ multiplex PCR; the TCRdb copy retains only in-frame clones and omits some. The sample data list roughly 42,000 clones. The specimen sequenced was PBMCs. The receptors were gathered from a man aged 30 to 39 in good health and CMV-seronegative. The CDR3 runs from the conserved cysteine through the conserved F or W. The D gene is left open where the match is weak. Expanded clones are given a class, and other clones once, few, many or no size at all.

NA	TRBV7-9	TRBJ1-1	NA	TGTGCCAGCACCCTCGCCGGGGGGAACACTGAAGCTTTCTTT	CASTLAGGNTEAFF
NA	TRBV6-1	TRBJ2-6	NA	TGTGCCAGCAGGGTCGGGGCTGGGGCCAACGTCCTGACTTTC	CASRVGAGANVLTF
NA	TRBV6-5	TRBJ2-7	NA	TGTCCTCCGACACAGGGCTCCTACGAGCAGTACTTC	CPPTQGSYEQYF
NA	TRBV30	TRBJ2-1	TRBD2	TGTGCCTGGAGCCTAGCGGGAGGGCCGGATGAGCAGTTCTTC	CAWSLAGGPDEQFF
NA	TRBV7-8	TRBJ2-7	NA	TGTGCCAGCAGCTCCGACAGGTGGGGGTGGTACTTC	CASSSDRWGWYF
NA	TRBV9	TRBJ2-7	NA	TGTGCCAGCAGCGTAGGGAGTCTAGACTACGAGCAGTACTTC	CASSVGSLDYEQYF
medium-sized	TRBV6-1	TRBJ2-7	TRBD1	TGTGCCAGCACCCAGGGGGAGTCCTACGAGCAGTACTTC	CASTQGESYEQYF
NA	TRBV29-1	TRBJ1-4	NA	TGCAGCGTTGGGTCCAGGCTTAATGAAAAACTGTTTTTT	CSVGSRLNEKLFF
NA	TRBV29-1	TRBJ2-1	TRBD1	TGCAGCGTTGAAGGATCAGGGGGTACCTACAATGAGCAGTTCTTC	CSVEGSGGTYNEQFF
NA	TRBV4-2	TRBJ1-2	NA	TGTGCCAGCAGCCAAGATAAAGGCGGGTGGGGGGGCTATGGCTACACCTTC	CASSQDKGGWGGYGYTF
NA	TRBV4-3	TRBJ2-1	TRBD2	TGCGCCAGCAGCCAAGCGGCTAGCGGGGAATACAATGAGCAGTTCTTC	CASSQAASGEYNEQFF
NA	TRBV4-1	TRBJ2-1	NA	TGCGCCAGCAGCCAAGATCCCTCGTTAGCCTCCAATGAGCAGTTCTTC	CASSQDPSLASNEQFF
NA	TRBV5-1	TRBJ2-3	NA	TGCGCCAGCAGCTTGGTGGGCTTTAGTACAGATACGCAGTATTTT	CASSLVGFSTDTQYF
NA	TRBV4-3	TRBJ2-3	NA	TGCGCCAGCAGCAACGGAGGGACAGAAGATACGCAGTATTTT	CASSNGGTEDTQYF
NA	TRBV15	TRBJ2-5	NA	TGTGCCACCAGCAGAGATATTGAGACCCAGTACTTC	CATSRDIETQYF
NA	TRBV27	TRBJ2-7	TRBD1	TGTGCCAGCAGTTTCCAATCCGACAGGGGGCTAACCTACGAGCAGTACTTC	CASSFQSDRGLTYEQYF
NA	TRBV5-1	TRBJ1-1	NA	TGCGCCAGCAGCTTGTGGCCAGGGGAGCACATGAACACTGAAGCTTTCTTT	CASSLWPGEHMNTEAFF
NA	TRBV25-1	TRBJ2-7	NA	TGTGCCAGCAGTGACGTAAAGGGGCGCAATATCCACGAGCAGTACTTC	CASSDVKGRNIHEQYF
NA	TRBV18	TRBJ2-1	NA	TGTGCCAGCTCACCACTCCCCCCACGGGGTGAGCAGTTCTTC	CASSPLPPRGEQFF
NA	TRBV28	TRBJ2-2	NA	TGTGCCAGCAGCCGACAGCGACCGAACACCGGGGAGCTGTTTTTT	CASSRQRPNTGELFF
NA	TRBV13	TRBJ2-7	TRBD2	TGTGCCAGCAGCTTAGACCTAGCGGGCGAGCAGTACTTC	CASSLDLAGEQYF
NA	TRBV6-5	TRBJ1-1	NA	TGTGCCAGCAGCTTTTCCAGGGACACTGAAGCTTTCTTT	CASSFSRDTEAFF
NA	TRBV2	TRBJ2-1	TRBD2	TGTGCCAGCAGCCCCACTAGCGGCCACTACAATGAGCAGTTCTTC	CASSPTSGHYNEQFF
NA	TRBV29-1	TRBJ2-5	TRBD2	TGCAGCGTAGGACTAGCGGAGATCCGGGAGACCCAGTACTTC	CSVGLAEIRETQYF
medium-sized	TRBV6-1	TRBJ2-7	TRBD2	TGTGCCAGCAGTGAACTAGCGGGGGTATCCTACGAGCAGTACTTC	CASSELAGVSYEQYF
NA	TRBV7-2	TRBJ1-6	TRBD1	TGTGCCAGCAGCTTAGCAGGGGGCAATAATTCACCCCTCCACTTT	CASSLAGGNNSPLHF
NA	TRBV12-5	TRBJ1-6	NA	TGTGCTAGTGGTTTGGTAGGCAGGGGTTCACCCCTCCACTTT	CASGLVGRGSPLHF
NA	TRBV18	TRBJ1-2	TRBD1	TGTGCCAGCTCACCAGCGGGACAGTCTAACTATGGCTACACCTTC	CASSPAGQSNYGYTF
NA	TRBV9	TRBJ1-1	NA	TGTGCCAGCAGGGCACAGGGGAACACTGAAGCTTTCTTT	CASRAQGNTEAFF
NA	TRBV5-1	TRBJ1-6	NA	TGCGCCAGCAGCTTGTCGGGGAAAGATAATTCACCCCTCCACTTT	CASSLSGKDNSPLHF
NA	TRBV4-3	TRBJ2-1	TRBD1	TGCGCCAGCAGCCAAGGGGGACAGGGCTGGGAGCAGTTCTTC	CASSQGGQGWEQFF
NA	TRBV4-1	TRBJ2-5	TRBD2	TGCGCCAGCAGCCTTACTAGCGGGACGGGATCGGAGACCCAGTACTTC	CASSLTSGTGSETQYF
NA	TRBV15	TRBJ1-5	NA	TGTGCCACCAGCAGAGATGAGGCAGCTAGCAATCAGCCCCAGCATTTT	CATSRDEAASNQPQHF
NA	TRBV13	TRBJ2-2	TRBD1	TGTGCCAGCGGGAGGACAGGGGGCATGACCGGGGAGCTGTTTTTT	CASGRTGGMTGELFF
NA	TRBV5-1	TRBJ2-3	NA	TGCGCCAGCAGCTTGGCCCGTTCTAGCACAGATACGCAGTATTTT	CASSLARSSTDTQYF
NA	TRBV7-9	TRBJ2-7	NA	TGTGCCAGCGTCGGGTCTTACGAGCAGTACTTC	CASVGSYEQYF
NA	TRBV6-5	TRBJ1-6	NA	TGTGCCAGCCGACTCGGTGCCGAGAATTCACCCCTCCACTTT	CASRLGAENSPLHF
NA	TRBV29-1	TRBJ2-7	NA	TGCAGCGTTGTTGACCGGAGCTCCTACGAGCAGTACTTC	CSVVDRSSYEQYF
NA	TRBV5-1	TRBJ2-2	TRBD2	TGCGCCAGCACCTCGATCGGGGGGTATTCGCCCCCCGGGGAGCTGTTTTTT	CASTSIGGYSPPGELFF
NA	TRBV4-3	TRBJ1-5	NA	TGCGCCAGCAGCCAAGAGTCGATCGGAGGGACCCTGTATAGCAATCAGCCCCAGCATTTT	CASSQESIGGTLYSNQPQHF
NA	TRBV2	TRBJ2-3	TRBD2	TGTGCCAGCTGGGGGTCGGGGGGTGGTCTCACAGATACGCAGTATTTT	CASWGSGGGLTDTQYF
NA	TRBV30	TRBJ1-1	TRBD1	TGTGCCTGGAGTGTACCGGGAAGGGACAGGGGTATGAACACTGAAGCTTTCTTT	CAWSVPGRDRGMNTEAFF
NA	TRBV4-3	TRBJ2-1	TRBD2	TGCGCCAGCAGCCAAGCGGTAGGACTAGCGGGAGTGAATGAGCAGTTCTTC	CASSQAVGLAGVNEQFF
NA	TRBV2	TRBJ1-1	NA	TGTGCCAGCCACGAGGGTGGCACTGAAGCTTTCTTT	CASHEGGTEAFF
NA	TRBV6-5	TRBJ1-1	NA	TGTGCCAGCACCCACCTGCCAGGGGCCCAAGCTTTCTTT	CASTHLPGAQAFF
NA	TRBV7-9	TRBJ2-3	NA	TGTGCCAGCAGCGACAGGACAGGCACAGATACGCAGTATTTT	CASSDRTGTDTQYF
NA	TRBV6-1	TRBJ2-7	NA	TGTGCCAGCAGTGAAGTTCCAGCGCTCTCCTACGAGCAGTACTTC	CASSEVPALSYEQYF
NA	TRBV2	TRBJ2-7	NA	TGTGCCAGCAGTGATAGGAGTGATAGCGTGCGAACTTACGAGCAGTACTTC	CASSDRSDSVRTYEQYF
NA	TRBV5-1	TRBJ2-5	TRBD2	TGCGCCAGCAGCCTGGGACTAGCGGGAGTTGAGACCCAGTACTTC	CASSLGLAGVETQYF
NA	TRBV7-8	TRBJ2-7	TRBD1	TGTGCCAGCAGCTCCCCGGGACAGCTTACGGATAACTACGAGCAGTACTTC	CASSSPGQLTDNYEQYF
NA	TRBV5-4	TRBJ2-7	TRBD2	TGTGCCAGCAGTCCAGGACTAGCGGGAGGGCCGGCCGAGCAGTACTTC	CASSPGLAGGPAEQYF
NA	TRBV27	TRBJ1-2	TRBD1	TGTGCCAGCAGTGAGAACGACAGGGCTAATGGCTACACCTTC	CASSENDRANGYTF
NA	TRBV4-1	TRBJ1-6	TRBD1	TGCGCCAGCAGCCAAGTTGAGACAGGGACTTCACCCCTCCACTTT	CASSQVETGTSPLHF
NA	TRBV6-5	TRBJ1-6	TRBD1	TGTGCCAGCAGTTACTCCCCAGGGGGCTCTTCACCCCTCCACTTT	CASSYSPGGSSPLHF
NA	TRBV6-6	TRBJ2-1	NA	TGTGCCAGCAGTTTAGCGAGCTCCTACAATGAGCAGTTCTTC	CASSLASSYNEQFF
NA	TRBV6-1	TRBJ2-7	TRBD1	TGTGCCAGCAGTGACATAGGGACAGGCCGCTACGAGCAGTACTTC	CASSDIGTGRYEQYF
NA	TRBV4-2	TRBJ2-7	TRBD1	TGTGCCAGCAGCCCGGGACAGGGTTTGAGCTCCTACGAGCAGTACTTC	CASSPGQGLSSYEQYF